The rows below give T cell receptor beta chains drawn from one sample of a study of cytomegalovirus exposure and HLA in healthy donors. The method was immunoSEQ multiplex PCR; TCRdb's version includes in-frame clones alone and lacks a portion of them. This sample carries approximately 72,000 clones, 65% to 70% of them seen once, and the ten largest clones take about 22%. Material: PBMCs. The receptor set was obtained from a man in his forties in good health and CMV-seropositive. CDR3s include the opening cysteine and the closing phenylalanine or tryptophan. D genes are given only for firm matches. Clone size appears in some rows only: once, few, many, or a class for an expanded clone.

clone size	D gene	V gene	J gene	CDR3 protein	CDR3 DNA
.	TRBD1	TRBV4-1	TRBJ1-5	CASSQGGGREPQHF	TGCGCCAGCAGCCAAGGAGGGGGCCGGGAGCCCCAGCATTTT
.	TRBD2	TRBV30	TRBJ2-1	CAWSPITRLAGGGEQFF	TGTGCCTGGAGTCCTATAACGCGACTAGCGGGGGGGGGTGAGCAGTTCTTC
.	.	TRBV14	TRBJ1-3	CASSQAGASGNTIYF	TGTGCCAGCAGCCAAGCAGGGGCATCTGGAAACACCATATATTTT
once	TRBD2	TRBV10-3	TRBJ2-7	CAIGEGETSSYEQYF	TGTGCCATCGGGGAGGGCGAGACTAGCTCCTACGAGCAGTACTTC
.	.	TRBV28	TRBJ2-5	CASSFGGVAETQYF	TGTGCCAGCAGTTTCGGAGGGGTCGCGGAGACCCAGTACTTC
.	.	TRBV30	TRBJ1-4	CAWSGGGISEKLFF	TGTGCCTGGAGTGGAGGGGGAATCAGTGAAAAACTGTTTTTT
.	TRBD1	TRBV28	TRBJ2-7	CASSFYRGAAYEQYF	TGTGCCAGCAGTTTCTACAGGGGGGCCGCCTACGAGCAGTACTTC
few	.	TRBV5-1	TRBJ2-2	CASSWSGGDLTGELFF	TGCGCCAGCAGCTGGAGTGGGGGCGACCTCACCGGGGAGCTGTTTTTT
few	.	TRBV2	TRBJ2-1	CASRNLYEQFF	TGTGCCAGCAGGAATCTATATGAGCAGTTCTTC
.	.	TRBV7-7	TRBJ2-5	CASSLGNLQETQYF	TGTGCTAGCAGCTTGGGCAATTTACAAGAGACCCAGTACTTC
.	.	TRBV5-4	TRBJ2-1	CASSPSGQYNEQFF	TGTGCCAGCAGCCCCTCAGGGCAGTACAATGAGCAGTTCTTC
few	.	TRBV11-3	TRBJ2-7	CASCYKQKAAYEQYF	TGTGCCAGTTGTTACAAGCAGAAGGCGGCATACGAGCAGTACTTC
.	.	TRBV18	TRBJ1-6	CASSPPSGANNNSPLHF	TGTGCCAGCTCACCACCCTCAGGGGCAAATAATAATTCACCCCTCCACTTT
.	TRBD1	TRBV27	TRBJ1-5	CASSSRTGGNQPQHF	TGTGCCAGCAGTTCTAGGACAGGAGGCAATCAGCCCCAGCATTTT
.	TRBD1	TRBV19	TRBJ1-6	CASTFRTGNSPLHF	TGTGCCAGTACCTTCAGGACAGGGAATTCACCCCTCCACTTT
.	.	TRBV4-1	TRBJ1-4	CASSQDSGGQNEKLFF	TGCGCCAGCAGCCAAGATTCGGGGGGTCAGAATGAAAAACTGTTTTTT
.	TRBD1	TRBV27	TRBJ1-1	CASSHRDRGKAEAFF	TGTGCCAGCAGTCACCGAGACAGGGGAAAGGCTGAAGCTTTCTTT